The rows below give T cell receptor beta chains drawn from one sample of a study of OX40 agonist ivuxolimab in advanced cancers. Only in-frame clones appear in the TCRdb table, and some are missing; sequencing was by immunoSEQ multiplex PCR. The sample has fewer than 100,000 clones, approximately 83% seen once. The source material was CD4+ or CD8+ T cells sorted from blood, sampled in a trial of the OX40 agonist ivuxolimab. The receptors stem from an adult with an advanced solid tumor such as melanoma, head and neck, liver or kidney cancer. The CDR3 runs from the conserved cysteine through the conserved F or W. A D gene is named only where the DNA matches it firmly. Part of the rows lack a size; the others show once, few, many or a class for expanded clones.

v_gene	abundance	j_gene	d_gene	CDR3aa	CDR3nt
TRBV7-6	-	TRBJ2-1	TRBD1	CASSLGTGGSYNEQFF	TGTGCCAGCAGCTTAGGGACAGGGGGTTCCTACAATGAGCAGTTCTTC
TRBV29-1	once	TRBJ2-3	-	CSVEVSAADTQYF	TGCAGCGTTGAAGTTTCGGCCGCAGATACGCAGTATTTT
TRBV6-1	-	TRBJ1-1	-	CASILPPSGGTEAFF	TGTGCCAGCATTTTACCACCCTCGGGGGGCACTGAAGCTTTCTTT
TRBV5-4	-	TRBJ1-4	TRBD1	CASSSRQGINEKLFF	TGTGCCAGCAGCTCCCGACAGGGAATAAATGAAAAACTGTTTTTT
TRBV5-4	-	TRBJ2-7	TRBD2	CASTIRGGNEQYF	TGTGCCAGCACAATCCGGGGGGGCAACGAGCAGTACTTC
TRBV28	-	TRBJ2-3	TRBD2	CATGTSVTDTQYF	TGTGCTACCGGGACTAGCGTCACAGATACGCAGTATTTT
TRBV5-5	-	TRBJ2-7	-	CASSWTEAYEQYF	TGTGCCAGCAGCTGGACGGAAGCCTACGAGCAGTACTTC
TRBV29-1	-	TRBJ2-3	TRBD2	CSVGVLAGGGDTQYF	TGCAGCGTCGGCGTACTAGCGGGAGGAGGTGATACGCAGTATTTT
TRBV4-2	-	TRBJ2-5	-	CASSQDQGRGSEETQYF	TGTGCCAGCAGCCAAGATCAAGGCCGCGGCAGCGAAGAGACCCAGTACTTC
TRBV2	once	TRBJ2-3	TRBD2	CASSELGGGATDTQYF	TGTGCCAGCAGTGAACTTGGCGGGGGGGCAACAGATACGCAGTATTTT
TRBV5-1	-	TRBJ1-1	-	CASKQDLNTEAFF	TGCGCCAGCAAACAGGATCTGAACACTGAAGCTTTCTTT
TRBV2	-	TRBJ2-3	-	CASLWREGLESTDTQYF	TGTGCCAGCTTGTGGAGGGAAGGCCTCGAGAGCACAGATACGCAGTATTTT
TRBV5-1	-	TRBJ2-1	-	CASSLGPRQVEEQFF	TGCGCCAGCAGCTTGGGGCCCCGACAGGTGGAAGAGCAGTTCTTC
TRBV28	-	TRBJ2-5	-	CASSWAQGGRTQYF	TGTGCCAGCAGTTGGGCACAGGGCGGGAGGACCCAGTACTTC
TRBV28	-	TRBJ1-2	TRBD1	CASSLSGTGAEDYGYTF	TGTGCCAGCAGTTTATCTGGGACAGGGGCGGAGGACTATGGCTACACCTTC
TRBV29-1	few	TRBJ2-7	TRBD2	CSVELAGNEQYF	TGCAGCGTTGAACTAGCGGGAAACGAGCAGTACTTC
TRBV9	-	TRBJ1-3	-	CASSPTSSGNTIYF	TGTGCCAGCAGCCCGACGAGCTCTGGAAACACCATATATTTT
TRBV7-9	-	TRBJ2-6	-	CASSALAGGANVLTF	TGTGCCAGCAGCGCACTAGCCGGGGGGGCCAACGTCCTGACTTTC
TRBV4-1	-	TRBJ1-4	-	CASSQAGRRNNEKLFF	TGCGCCAGCAGCCAAGCGGGAAGGAGAAATAATGAAAAACTGTTTTTT
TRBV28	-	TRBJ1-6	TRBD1	CASISQQGAPLHF	TGTGCCAGCATCTCCCAGCAGGGGGCTCCCCTCCACTTT
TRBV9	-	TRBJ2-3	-	CASSATVSTDTQYF	TGTGCCAGCAGCGCGACAGTGAGCACAGATACGCAGTATTTT
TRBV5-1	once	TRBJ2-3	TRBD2	CASSPSTSGTDTQYF	TGCGCCAGCTCACCCTCGACTAGCGGCACAGATACGCAGTATTTT
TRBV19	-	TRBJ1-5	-	CASSTIRTVSNQPQHF	TGTGCCAGTAGTACCATAAGGACGGTTAGCAATCAGCCCCAGCATTTT
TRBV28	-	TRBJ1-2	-	CASGSGTDPSGNYGYTF	TGTGCCAGCGGATCCGGGACGGACCCTTCCGGGAACTATGGCTACACCTTC